One and the same sample provided the 5 T cell receptor beta chains below, sequenced in a study of T cell repertoires in cytomegalovirus infection. Their target antigens are unknown. TCRdb fed the reads into MiXCR, producing one record per CDR3 protein. The table lists more than 110,000 distinct CDR3 sequences, 32% of them singletons, with 45% to 55% in the top ten. The sample consisted of CD8+ T cells from cultured PBMCs, taken from culture after CMV antigen stimulation. All receptors come from a human donor in good health (CMV status not recorded). Some clones in this sample may be carry-over from other donors' samples.

This clonotype was recorded a few times. This rearrangement joins TRBV6-5 to TRBJ2-7; 11 bases align to TRBD2. In germline, CDR1 is MNHEY, CDR2 SVGAGI. The CDR3 runs 16 residues. The junction had 5 bases not matched to a gene; V was cut back by 0 bases and J by 4 bases. The CDR3 reads CASSYSTSGGHYEQYF. In nucleotides, the CDR3 is TGTGCCAGCAGTTACTCCACTAGCGGGGGCCATTACGAGCAGTACTTC.

The chain carries TRBV6-6 and TRBJ2-2; D may be TRBD1 or TRBD2 (5 bases each). CDR1 and CDR2 from the germline V gene are MNHNY and SVGAGI (reference sequence). The CDR3 length is 15 residues. Trimming took 2 bases from V and 8 from J, leaving 15 bases between them. The CDR3 reads CASSYTPLEGGELFF. CDR3 DNA: TGTGCCAGCAGTTACACACCGCTCGAGGGGGGGGAGCTGTTTTTT.

This clonotype was detected ten times or more. The J gene is TRBJ1-2, the V gene TRBV6-5; D gene unclear. The CDR3 length is 13 residues. V dropped 0 bases and J dropped 1 base, with 3 bases sitting between them. Germline CDR1 MNHEY, CDR2 SVGAGI. In DNA, the CDR3 is TGTGCCAGCAGTTACTCGAGTAACTATGGCTACACCTTC. It translates to CASSYSSNYGYTF.

This clonotype was seen more than once but under ten times. The V and J genes are TRBV4-1 and TRBJ2-2, with D perhaps TRBD2 (5 bases). V lost 2 bases and J 9 bases, leaving 10 bases between the germline ends. Germline-derived CDR1 and CDR2 are MGHRA and YSYEKL. The CDR3 is 13 residues long. This CDR3 reads CASSQWTSWELFF. The DNA of the CDR3 is TGCGCCAGCAGCCAATGGACTTCATGGGAGCTGTTTTTT.

The rearrangement joins TRBV5-6 to TRBJ1-1; 9 positions agree with TRBD1. CDR3 size: 17 residues. J gave up 0 bases and V 3 bases, and 9 bases lay outside the gene matches. Looked up from germline, CDR1 is SGHDT and CDR2 is YYEEEE. CDR3 DNA sequence: TGTGCCAGCAGCTGGGACAGGGCAGAAAGAATGAACACTGAAGCTTTCTTT. Residues: CASSWDRAERMNTEAFF.